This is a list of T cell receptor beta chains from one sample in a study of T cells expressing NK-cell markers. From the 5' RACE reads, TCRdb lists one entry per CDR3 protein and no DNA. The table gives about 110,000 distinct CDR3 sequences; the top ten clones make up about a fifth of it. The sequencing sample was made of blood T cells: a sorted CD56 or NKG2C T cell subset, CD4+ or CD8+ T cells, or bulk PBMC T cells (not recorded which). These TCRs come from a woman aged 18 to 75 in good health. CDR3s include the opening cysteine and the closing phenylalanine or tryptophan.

CDR3aa: CASSLEGLAGEDGVEFF; j_gene: TRBJ2-1; v_gene: TRBV7-6
CDR3aa: CASSIEARNEQFF; j_gene: TRBJ2-1; v_gene: TRBV19
CDR3aa: CASSPFGGQGETQYF; j_gene: TRBJ2-5; v_gene: TRBV12-3/TRBV12-4
CDR3aa: CASSPRDAPYNEQFF; j_gene: TRBJ2-1; v_gene: TRBV7-9
CDR3aa: CASRVTRYTEAFF; j_gene: TRBJ1-1; v_gene: TRBV6-1
CDR3aa: CSARRRSFNEQFF; j_gene: TRBJ2-1; v_gene: TRBV20-1
CDR3aa: CASSTAGRSNQPQHF; j_gene: TRBJ1-5; v_gene: TRBV19
CDR3aa: CASSESIAVSYNEQFF; j_gene: TRBJ2-1; v_gene: TRBV10-1
CDR3aa: CASRPTLRSYNEQFF; j_gene: TRBJ2-1; v_gene: TRBV19
CDR3aa: CSARDWKGHNEQFF; j_gene: TRBJ2-1; v_gene: TRBV20-1
CDR3aa: CASSRLTGKNTEAFF; j_gene: TRBJ1-1; v_gene: TRBV19
CDR3aa: CSARLEAVLTDTQYF; j_gene: TRBJ2-3; v_gene: TRBV20-1
CDR3aa: CASRSWAGTEAFF; j_gene: TRBJ1-1; v_gene: TRBV12-3/TRBV12-4
CDR3aa: CASSVGLNTDTQYF; j_gene: TRBJ2-3; v_gene: TRBV6-1
CDR3aa: CSASLLENNEQFF; j_gene: TRBJ2-1; v_gene: TRBV20-1
CDR3aa: CASSPEARREAFF; j_gene: TRBJ1-1; v_gene: TRBV11-2
CDR3aa: CASSMSGSYEQYF; j_gene: TRBJ2-7; v_gene: TRBV19
CDR3aa: CASSLEPRDSTDTQYF; j_gene: TRBJ2-3; v_gene: TRBV7-6
CDR3aa: CASSLEQGAFNEQFF; j_gene: TRBJ2-1; v_gene: TRBV27
CDR3aa: CASTKLQRGSSYNEQFF; j_gene: TRBJ2-1; v_gene: TRBV7-2
CDR3aa: CASTWGTGGYEQYF; j_gene: TRBJ2-7; v_gene: TRBV27
CDR3aa: CASSQTGPGELFF; j_gene: TRBJ2-2; v_gene: TRBV12-3/TRBV12-4
CDR3aa: CATSGRTGDPTSYNEQFF; j_gene: TRBJ2-1; v_gene: TRBV24-1
CDR3aa: CASSPPDPGKYEQYF; j_gene: TRBJ2-7; v_gene: TRBV7-9
CDR3aa: CASSMIADGDTQYF; j_gene: TRBJ2-3; v_gene: TRBV6-1
CDR3aa: CASSLAGGVLDEQYF; j_gene: TRBJ2-7; v_gene: TRBV7-9
CDR3aa: CASSLVGGRNEQFF; j_gene: TRBJ2-1; v_gene: TRBV5-1
CDR3aa: CASSLEWGGSPLHF; j_gene: TRBJ1-6; v_gene: TRBV11-2
CDR3aa: CASTPRAGLTYNEQFF; j_gene: TRBJ2-1; v_gene: TRBV6-1
CDR3aa: CASSLLAGGLTDTQYF; j_gene: TRBJ2-3; v_gene: TRBV11-2
CDR3aa: CASSPRTRSYSNEQFF; j_gene: TRBJ2-1; v_gene: TRBV3-1
CDR3aa: CASTDKVNNEQFF; j_gene: TRBJ2-1; v_gene: TRBV2
CDR3aa: CASSPGLVYYNEQFF; j_gene: TRBJ2-1; v_gene: TRBV12-3/TRBV12-4
CDR3aa: CSAKTSDHTGELFF; j_gene: TRBJ2-2; v_gene: TRBV20-1
CDR3aa: CSVEDRRQGSSYEQYF; j_gene: TRBJ2-7; v_gene: TRBV29-1
CDR3aa: CASSLARAVYGYTF; j_gene: TRBJ1-2; v_gene: TRBV5-6
CDR3aa: CASSGQRRGIQYF; j_gene: TRBJ2-4; v_gene: TRBV12-3/TRBV12-4
CDR3aa: CAWAGSNEQFF; j_gene: TRBJ2-1; v_gene: TRBV30
CDR3aa: CSAREGDRGDGYTF; j_gene: TRBJ1-2; v_gene: TRBV20-1
CDR3aa: CASSQELRVPGELFF; j_gene: TRBJ2-2; v_gene: TRBV4-3
CDR3aa: CASSFSGGPWDTQYF; j_gene: TRBJ2-3; v_gene: TRBV12-3/TRBV12-4
CDR3aa: CASSLGDRASYEQYF; j_gene: TRBJ2-7; v_gene: TRBV5-4
CDR3aa: CASSSRTDSTDTQYF; j_gene: TRBJ2-3; v_gene: TRBV13
CDR3aa: CASSLVRERVLTDTQYF; j_gene: TRBJ2-3; v_gene: TRBV5-1
CDR3aa: CASSRLTGGAGTDTQYF; j_gene: TRBJ2-3; v_gene: TRBV28
CDR3aa: CASSQTGKNTEAFF; j_gene: TRBJ1-1; v_gene: TRBV6-1
CDR3aa: CSASNRDRGNQPQHF; j_gene: TRBJ1-5; v_gene: TRBV20-1
CDR3aa: CASSFSHGQVGELFF; j_gene: TRBJ2-2; v_gene: TRBV27
CDR3aa: CASSPAPGQGWFGYGYTF; j_gene: TRBJ1-2; v_gene: TRBV14
CDR3aa: CASSQDPLANPLNEQFF; j_gene: TRBJ2-1; v_gene: TRBV4-1
CDR3aa: CASRKPRGGYGYTF; j_gene: TRBJ1-2; v_gene: TRBV6-1
CDR3aa: CASSQGQGLYTF; j_gene: TRBJ1-2; v_gene: TRBV3-1
CDR3aa: CASGPPGQGNQPQHF; j_gene: TRBJ1-5; v_gene: TRBV7-9
CDR3aa: CASSQDGTSGDTQYF; j_gene: TRBJ2-3; v_gene: TRBV4-3
CDR3aa: CASSLIPNTGELFF; j_gene: TRBJ2-2; v_gene: TRBV27
CDR3aa: CASSTWAGGEEAFF; j_gene: TRBJ1-1; v_gene: TRBV19